These 19 T cell receptor beta chains were sequenced from one sample in a study of blood T cell repertoires in COVID-19. Data came from immunoSEQ multiplex PCR; TCRdb stores just in-frame clones and leaves some out. The table includes around 250,000 clones, around 90% detected once. Sequences were obtained from peripheral blood. These receptors originate from a woman between 40 and 50 years old who had recovered from COVID-19.

This rearrangement joins TRBV19 to TRBJ1-2; 7 bases match TRBD1. Germline loops: CDR1 LNHDA, CDR2 SQIVND (reference sequence). Germline trimming cut 6 bases from V and 5 bases from J; bases unmatched to any gene: 12. CDR3 length: 15 residues. The DNA of the CDR3 is TGTGCCAGTAGCCAAACGGCAGGACAGGTTTATGGCTACACCTTC. Translated, it gives CASSQTAGQVYGYTF. Variable domain in full (rest from reference TRBV19 and TRBJ1-2): DGGITQSPKYLFRKEGQNVTLSCEQNLNHDAMYWYRQDPGQGLRLIYYSQIVNDFQKGDIAEGYSVSREKKESFPLTVTSAQKNPTAFYLCASSQTAGQVYGYTFGSGTRLTVV.

V gene TRBV5-1 combines with J gene TRBJ2-7, with D perhaps matching TRBD1 (6 bases). CDR3 length: 14 amino acids. Germline CDR1 SGHRS, CDR2 YFSETQ. The germline V and J ends were trimmed by 0 bases and 2 bases, with 9 bases remaining between them. CDR3 in amino acids: CASSLEDRPYEQYF. The CDR3 coding sequence is TGCGCCAGCAGCTTGGAAGACAGGCCCTACGAGCAGTACTTC.

The CDR3 DNA follows: TGTGCCAGCAGCTTAATTCAGGATATGTACAATGAGCAGTTCTTC. Protein product: CASSLIQDMYNEQFF. The rearrangement joins TRBV7-6 to TRBJ2-1; D is unclear. V was pared by 2 bases and J by 4 bases, with 12 bases between. Germline V gene lookup returns CDR1 SGHVS and CDR2 FNYEAQ. The CDR3 is 15 residues long.

The rearrangement joins TRBV2 to TRBJ2-1, with 7 positions matching TRBD2. The V gene's germline CDR1 is SNHLY and CDR2 FYNNEI. The CDR3 is 17 amino acids. V lost 7 bases and J lost 3; bases outside the gene matches: 15. CDR3 protein: CASMFRAQAGIYNEQFF. DNA of the CDR3: TGTGCCAGCATGTTTCGGGCTCAAGCGGGGATCTACAATGAGCAGTTCTTC.

This clone showed up just once. The genes are TRBV18 and TRBJ2-3; D is ambiguous. Germline V gives CDR1 KGHSH, CDR2 LQKENI. Between the trimmed V and J ends, which lost 3 bases and 6 bases, there was a span of 10 bases. This CDR3 comprises 13 residues. The CDR3 loop reads CASSPVSVDTQYF. The CDR3 DNA reads TGTGCCAGCTCACCTGTAAGCGTGGATACGCAGTATTTT.

The V gene is TRBV6-5, the J gene TRBJ2-5; tentative D call: TRBD1 (6 bases). CDR1 MNHEY and CDR2 SVGAGI come from the germline V gene. The CDR3 length is 13 residues. V lost 2 bases and J 4 bases, leaving 8 bases between the germline ends. DNA for the CDR3: TGTGCCAGCAGTTACCTCAGGGGAGAGACCCAGTACTTC. Encoded protein: CASSYLRGETQYF.

The rearrangement uses TRBV11-2 and TRBJ2-1, with D unresolved. Germline-derived CDR1 and CDR2 are SGHAT and FQNNGV. The CDR3 runs 11 residues. Between the trimmed V and J ends, which lost 3 bases and 8 bases, there was a span of 5 bases. CDR3 protein: CASSFVYEQFF. DNA for the CDR3: TGTGCCAGCAGCTTCGTCTATGAGCAGTTCTTC.

This sequence joins TRBV28 and TRBJ1-5; D perhaps matches TRBD1 (6 bases). With 6 bases removed from V and 0 bases from J, the gap between germline ends came to 12 bases. The CDR3 loop spans 15 amino acids. Germline lookup yields CDR1 MDHEN and CDR2 SYDVKM. CDR3: CASSRGLYSNQPQHF. CDR3 DNA: TGTGCCAGCAGCAGGGGCCTCTATAGCAATCAGCCCCAGCATTTT.

The rearrangement links TRBV3-1 (or the pseudogene TRBV3-2) to TRBJ2-1; the D gene is possibly TRBD1 (6 bases). The CDR3 loop spans 13 amino acids. Germline values: CDR1 LGHDT, CDR2 YNNKEL (reference sequence). Trimming took 1 base from V and 10 from J, leaving 11 bases between them. The CDR3 is CASSQARGYEQFF. DNA for the CDR3: TGTGCCAGCAGCCAAGCAAGGGGGTACGAGCAGTTCTTC.

This clone was detected only once. V gene TRBV6-5 combines with J gene TRBJ1-1, with D unresolved. The CDR3 contains 13 residues. Trimming took off 4 bases at V and 1 base at J, with 7 bases between the two ends. Germline CDR1 is MNHEY and CDR2 is SVGAGI. The CDR3 is CASSSLRNTEAFF. The CDR3 coding sequence is TGTGCCAGCAGTTCGCTCAGGAACACTGAAGCTTTCTTT.

V and J are TRBV5-1 and TRBJ2-7, with 11 nucleotides matching TRBD2. Germline V gives CDR1 SGHRS, CDR2 YFSETQ. V was clipped by 4 bases and J by 6 bases; unmatched bases: 6. This CDR3 is built from 14 residues. The CDR3 DNA is TGCGCCAGCAGCGGAGGACTAGCGGGCGGCGAGCAGTACTTC. This translates into CASSGGLAGGEQYF.

CDR3 bases: TGTGCCTGGAGTCGAGGGGGTCAGCCCCAGCATTTT. Translated, it gives CAWSRGGQPQHF. The rearrangement uses TRBV30 and TRBJ1-5, with D perhaps matching TRBD1 (6 bases). The CDR3 contains 12 residues. Per germline, CDR1 GTSNPN and CDR2 SVGIG (reference sequence). V dropped 2 bases and J dropped 6 bases, with 8 bases sitting between them.

The rearrangement links TRBV6-2 or TRBV6-3 to TRBJ2-7; D may be TRBD2 (5 bases). Per germline, CDR1 MNHEY and CDR2 SVGEGT. The CDR3 length is 13 residues. V lost 2 bases, J lost 4 bases, and 9 bases lay in between. The CDR3 nucleotides are TGTGCCAGCAGTTACGGTAGCGAATACGAGCAGTACTTC. Its translation: CASSYGSEYEQYF.

V usage is TRBV6-5 and J usage is TRBJ2-5; a weak D match, TRBD2 (7 bases). Germline V gene data show CDR1 as MNHEY and CDR2 as SVGAGI. Trimming stripped 2 bases from V and 5 bases from J, with 15 bases between. CDR3 length: 15 amino acids. The CDR3 DNA is TGTGCCAGCAGTTACGGTCAGGGGCGGGGGGAGACCCAGTACTTC. Amino acids: CASSYGQGRGETQYF.

This clone appeared once. The V and J genes are TRBV6-4 and TRBJ1-5; no firm D call. CDR3 length equals 9 residues. The germline V and J ends were trimmed by 10 bases and 9 bases, with 7 bases remaining between them. CDR1 is MRHNA, CDR2 SNTAGT, per germline. The CDR3 loop reads CATSPPQHF. Written as DNA, the CDR3 is TGTGCCACTTCCCCGCCCCAGCATTTT.

This sequence joins TRBV20-1 and TRBJ2-1; D gene unclear. This CDR3 region has 16 residues. In germline, CDR1 is DFQATT, CDR2 SNEGSKA (reference sequence). Trimming pared 3 bases from V and 0 bases from J, leaving 15 bases between. CDR3 in amino acids: CSASESRYFSYNEQFF. The CDR3 DNA reads TGCAGTGCTAGTGAGTCTAGATATTTCTCCTACAATGAGCAGTTCTTC.

The rearrangement uses TRBV27 and TRBJ1-1, with a tentative D call TRBD1 (5 bases). Germline V gene lookup returns CDR1 MNHEY and CDR2 SMNVEV (reference sequence). V was pared by 6 bases and J by 3 bases, with 11 bases between. CDR3 size: 13 residues. The CDR3 reads CASSHTGYTEAFF. In DNA, the CDR3 is TGTGCCAGCAGCCACACAGGCTACACTGAAGCTTTCTTT.

This clone was recorded only once. The chain joins TRBV5-1 to TRBJ1-6; 9 bases fit TRBD1. The germline V gene has CDR1 SGHRS and CDR2 YFSETQ. With 5 bases clipped from V and 9 bases from J, the junction kept 3 bases outside the gene matches. The length of the CDR3 is 13 residues. CDR3 sequence: CASRADRGSPLHF. The CDR3, as DNA: TGCGCCAGCAGGGCGGACAGGGGTTCACCCCTCCACTTT.

This chain connects TRBV5-1 to TRBJ2-5; D is unresolved. The CDR3 is 14 amino acids. The germline CDR1 and CDR2 sequences are SGHRS and YFSETQ. Trimming removed 4 bases from V and 5 bases from J, with 15 bases in between. Here the CDR3 reads CASSLATGGETQYF. The CDR3 nucleotides are TGCGCCAGCAGCCTGGCCACGGGTGGGGAGACCCAGTACTTC.